This T cell receptor beta chain comes out of a study of cytomegalovirus exposure and HLA in healthy donors (dated by TCRdb to 2017 to 2019). Context from the whole study: According to a later analysis, the 120 or so validation repertoires were produced on the same platform as the roughly 700 repertoires of the first cohort. The study was designed to test whether signatures of past pathogen exposure could be identified by cataloging public T cell receptors. Besides the first cohort of 666 subjects, a separate validation cohort made up of over 95 different subjects was used. The study combined high-throughput TCR immunosequencing, statistical association of individual TCRs with disease status, and machine learning to predict cytomegalovirus infection status. Summary of the overall study and its limitations: In vitro tests confirmed that three of the cytomegalovirus-associated TCR beta chains recognize cytomegalovirus antigens. The study listed 150 to 200 TCR beta chains as associated with cytomegalovirus. The authors suggested that the approach could potentially be extended to other disease states and immunological phenotypes. Cytomegalovirus status was reported to be diagnosed by the classifier with high specificity and sensitivity in both the original and validation cohorts. Of the cluster scores, roughly 95% were above 0 in a later analysis, which found that TCRs clustered in the first cohort also tended to co-occur in the approximately 130 validation repertoires. The validation cohort had no HLA typing available for a later analysis, so co-occurrence within that cohort was assessed over all 130 or so repertoires. Most TCR sequences were observed very rarely across donors, whereas some public TCRs were present in many individuals.

The donors were included in the validation cohort of 120 subjects, a group kept apart from the roughly 730-subject first cohort. Libraries were built with the immunoSEQ multiplex PCR assay. The study's processing was this. A statistical classification framework was built to diagnose cytomegalovirus status from the catalog of TCR beta chain sequences. TCRdb carries this immuneACCESS record with in-frame sequences only. Its versions omit some clonotypes, under half of them owing to an unresolved V gene in the studies checked, with the rest unexplained. That table supplies the V and J calls and clone size; D and trimming were determined from the DNA. This sample lists tens of thousands of clones; just over 90% were detected once. Around 5.8% of the sample is in the top ten clones. Notes on this clone: The target of this receptor is not known. Base-call qualities are not available, and no considerably larger clone is one nucleotide away.

Sequenced material: PBMCs. The receptor was derived from a woman under 30 in good health and CMV-seronegative.

The base sequence is TGTGCCAGCAGCCCGCAAATAGGACAGCCGGACGGCTACACCTTC. The resulting protein is CASSPQIGQPDGYTF. The chain was built from TRBV7-3 and TRBJ1-2, with TRBD1 tentatively as D gene (6 bases match). V drops 5 bases and J drops 8 bases, leaving 21 bases in between. The CDR3, from cysteine to phenylalanine, totals 15 residues. The DNA shown is the 45-base CDR3, in frame from base 1. CDR1 SGHTA and CDR2 FQGTGA are derived from the germline V gene.